This TCR beta chain stems from a study of T cell repertoires in cytomegalovirus infection. The CDR3 has 14 amino acids. The germline CDR1 and CDR2 sequences are MGHDK and SYGVNS. Deletions cut 6 bases from V and 1 base from J, with 12 bases between. TCRdb processed the reads anew with MiXCR; each CDR3 protein has one entry. Here the sample spans some 680,000 distinct CDR3 sequences, approximately 40% being singletons. Input material: PBMCs. The chain combines TRBV25-1 with TRBJ1-1; D gene unclear. This TCR derives from a human donor in good health (CMV status not recorded). Some clones in this sample may be carry-over from other donors' samples. CDR3 amino acids: CASRETNRNTEAFF. CDR3 nucleotide sequence: TGTGCCAGCAGGGAGACCAACAGGAACACTGAAGCTTTCTTT.